This T cell receptor (beta chain) was found in a study of blood T cell repertoires in COVID-19. V dropped 4 bases and J dropped 8 bases, with 15 bases sitting between them. The CDR3 runs 14 residues. Germline CDR1 is LGHDT and CDR2 is YNNKEL (reference sequence). Data came from immunoSEQ multiplex PCR; TCRdb stores just in-frame clones and leaves some out. The table has over 200,000 clones, about 92% seen once. The J gene is TRBJ1-3, the V gene TRBV3-1 (or the pseudogene TRBV3-2); D uncertain. The sequencing input was peripheral blood. The TCR comes from a man younger than 45 with acute or convalescent COVID-19. CDR3 DNA: TGTGCCAGCAGCCTAGCCGGGGTGTCAGACACCATATATTTT. Residues: CASSLAGVSDTIYF.